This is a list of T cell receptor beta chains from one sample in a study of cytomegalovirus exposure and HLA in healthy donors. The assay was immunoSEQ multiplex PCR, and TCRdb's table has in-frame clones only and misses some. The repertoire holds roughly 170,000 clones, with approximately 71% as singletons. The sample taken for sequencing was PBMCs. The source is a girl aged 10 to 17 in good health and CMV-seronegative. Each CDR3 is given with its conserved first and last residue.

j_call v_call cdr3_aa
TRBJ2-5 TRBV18 CASSPDQNNRGYGQETQYF
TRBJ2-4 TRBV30 CAWNLGGDIQYF
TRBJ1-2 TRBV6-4 CASSPRQGRRVDGYTF
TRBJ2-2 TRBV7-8 CASSFATSRTNTGELFF
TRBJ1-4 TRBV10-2 CASGAGYEKLFF
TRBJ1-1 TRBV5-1 CASSVGQGAEAFF
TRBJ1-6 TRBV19 CATGQPTAPLHF
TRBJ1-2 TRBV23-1 CASNTDPTNYGYTF
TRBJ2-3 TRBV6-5 CASSRGGGSTDTQYF
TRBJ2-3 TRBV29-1 CSVGLSDTQYF
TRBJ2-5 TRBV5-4 CASSLERAGETQYF
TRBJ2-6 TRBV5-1 CASSLPEGANVLTF
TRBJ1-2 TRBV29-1 CSVEEWTGFYYGYTF
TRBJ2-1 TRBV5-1 CASSRDNTHAEQFF
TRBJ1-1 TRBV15 CATNRGNLGGDTEAFF
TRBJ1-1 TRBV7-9 CASSWGGPPEAFF
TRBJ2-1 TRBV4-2 CASSQDWTYYNEQFF
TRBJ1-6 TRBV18 CASSPGGASNSPLHF
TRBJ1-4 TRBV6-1 CASRPEATNEKLFF
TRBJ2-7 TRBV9 CASSPRFSPTSGGNYEQYF
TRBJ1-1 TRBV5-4 CASSIQGGGTEAFF
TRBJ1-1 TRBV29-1 CSVVPGGWTEAFF
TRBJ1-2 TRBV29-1 CSVEGGGPTYGYTF
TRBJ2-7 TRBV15 CATSRPEDMAYEQYF
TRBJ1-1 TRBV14 CASSQDWANTEAFF
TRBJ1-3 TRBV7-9 CASSLWDLSSGNTIYF
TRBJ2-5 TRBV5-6 CASSGAGGQETQYF
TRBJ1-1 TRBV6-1 CASSDNRNLNTEAFF
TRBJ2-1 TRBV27 CASSLGGYEQFF
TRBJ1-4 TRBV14 CASSQGRQGGGKLFF
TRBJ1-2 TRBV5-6 CATGPRQIFNYGYTF
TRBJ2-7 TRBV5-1 CASSPTVAREQYF
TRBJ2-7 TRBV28 CASSFPGEPYEQYF
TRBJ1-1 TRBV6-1 CASSEIRGPEAFF
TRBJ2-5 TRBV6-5 CASTHPTGPAGTQYF
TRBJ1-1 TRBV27 CASSLGQDATEAFF
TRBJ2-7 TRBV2 CASSESVQVVVHEQYF
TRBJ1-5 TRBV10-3 CAIRRQGDNQPQHF
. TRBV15 CATSPRGYEQYF
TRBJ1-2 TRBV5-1 CASSLAKSNGGYTF
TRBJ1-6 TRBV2 CASREQGDSPLHF